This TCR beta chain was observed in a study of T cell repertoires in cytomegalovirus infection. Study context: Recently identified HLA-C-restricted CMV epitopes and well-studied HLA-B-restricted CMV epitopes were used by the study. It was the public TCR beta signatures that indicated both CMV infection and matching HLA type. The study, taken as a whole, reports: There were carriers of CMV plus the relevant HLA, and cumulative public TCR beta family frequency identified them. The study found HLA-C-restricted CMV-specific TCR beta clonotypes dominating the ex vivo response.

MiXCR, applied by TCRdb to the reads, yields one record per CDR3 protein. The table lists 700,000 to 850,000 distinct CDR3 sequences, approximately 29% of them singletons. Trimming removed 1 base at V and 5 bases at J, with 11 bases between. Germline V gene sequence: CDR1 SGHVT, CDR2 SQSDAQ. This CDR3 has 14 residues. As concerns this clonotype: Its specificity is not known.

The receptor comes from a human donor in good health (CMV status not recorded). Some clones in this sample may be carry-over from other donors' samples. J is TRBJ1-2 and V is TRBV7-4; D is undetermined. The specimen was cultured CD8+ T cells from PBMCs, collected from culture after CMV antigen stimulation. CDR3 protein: CASSLGLGEYGYTF. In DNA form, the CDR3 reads TGTGCCAGCAGCTTAGGTTTGGGAGAGTATGGCTACACCTTC. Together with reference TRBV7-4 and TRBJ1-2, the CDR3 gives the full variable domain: GAGVSQSPRYKVAKRGRDVALRCDSISGHVTLYWYRQTLGQGSEVLTYSQSDAQRDKSGRPSGRFSAERPERSVSTLKIQRTEQGDSAVYLCASSLGLGEYGYTFGSGTRLTVV.